This T cell receptor (beta chain) came from a study of T cells after yellow fever vaccination. Findings and limits, study-wide: It was the secondary response that reached its peak faster, day 5 versus 15, but it was weaker. Subsequent to the booster, the majority of primary-vaccination clones reappeared (96% CD4, about 90% CD8). A minor fraction of clonotypes spanned both CD4 and CD8 compartments.

V trimming: 6 bases; J trimming: 0 bases; junction bases outside the gene matches: 10. CDR1 and CDR2 from the germline V gene are MDHEN and SYDVKM. The CDR3 length is 17 residues. The 5'RACE template-switching step produced TCR cDNA and added a universal primer site and UMIs. MiXCR was run by TCRdb on the 5' RACE reads, yielding one entry per CDR3 protein. The table includes about 120,000 distinct CDR3 sequences, 6.5% to 9% detected once. This clonotype has ten or more counts. Its antigen remains unknown. The receptor was isolated from a man aged 18 to 29 who received the YFV17D yellow fever vaccine. The chain recombines TRBV28 with TRBJ1-1, with TRBD1 matching 10 bases. Sequencing was performed on CD4+ T cells sorted from PBMCs, taken roughly seven weeks after the first yellow fever vaccination. CDR3: CASSPLTGGLMNTEAFF. Written as DNA, the CDR3 is TGTGCCAGCAGCCCGTTGACAGGGGGCCTCATGAACACTGAAGCTTTCTTT.